Included here is one T cell receptor (beta chain) sequence, with context. The CDR3 contains 14 residues. Trimming took off 5 bases at V and 1 base at J, with 8 bases between the two ends. The germline V gene encodes CDR1 SGHAT and CDR2 FQNNGV. The sample originates from a study of blood T cell repertoires in COVID-19. Using immunoSEQ multiplex PCR, the repertoire was profiled, and TCRdb retains in-frame clones only, with some absent. The table lists about 150,000 clones, approximately 86% of them singletons. The receptor was isolated from a woman aged 55-75 years with active or convalescent COVID-19. The gene calls are TRBV11-2 and TRBJ1-4; D is unclear. Input material: peripheral blood. Written as DNA, the CDR3 is TGTGCCAGCAGCACACAGAGAACTAATGAAAAACTGTTTTTT. Encoded protein: CASSTQRTNEKLFF.